The clone carrying this T cell receptor beta chain occurred once. How the authors handled the data: Estimation of nucleated cell counts relied on the amplification of reference gene primers. Produced via immunoSEQ multiplex PCR; TCRdb's table is partial and in-frame only. V, J and clone size derive from that table, while D and trimming were established from the DNA sequence. This table has roughly 260,000 clones, around nine tenths appearing once. The sample belongs to a study of blood T cell repertoires in COVID-19. Study summary: The United States, Italy and Spain provided the acute and convalescent COVID-19 samples. Sample material is recorded as cDNA or gDNA derived from T cells, B-cell-depleted T cells, or PBMCs.

This clonotype was obtained from a man between 35 and 55 years old who had recovered from COVID-19. The sequenced material came from peripheral blood.

CDR3 nucleotides: TGTGCCAGCAGTTACTCGAGTAAGAACACTGAAGCTTTCTTT. Its translation is CASSYSSKNTEAFF. The chain has TRBV6-2 or TRBV6-3 and TRBJ1-1; D is undetermined. This CDR3 comprises 14 residues. Germline V gives CDR1 MNHEY, CDR2 SVGEGT. The germline V and J ends were trimmed by 0 bases and 1 base, with 6 bases remaining between them.